This T cell receptor (beta chain) was identified during a study of blood T cells in healthy people across ages. Whole-study results and caveats: With donor CMV status unknown, expanded clonotype changes were possibly confounded.

Healthy Caucasian individuals from Russia aged 6 to 90 served as donors. A word on this clonotype: Its matching antigen is unknown. A junction end diverges from the germline sequence, so it may reflect a read error.

A second PCR of about 6 to 12 cycles used a sample-barcoded 5' primer and a J-beta primer mix. Each TCR beta cDNA got a 12-nucleotide random molecular identifier. All samples yielded 2.5 million or more CDR3-containing paired-end reads. In TCRdb, the 5' RACE reads were re-called with MiXCR into one record per CDR3 protein. The sample consists of 1.8 million or so distinct CDR3 sequences, about two fifths of them appearing once. The sample was blood. This TCR was sampled from a human donor in good health.

The CDR3 DNA follows: TGTGCCAGCAGTCTAGGGACTAGCGGGGGAGATACGCAGTATTTT. Translating gives CASSLGTSGGDTQYF. V is TRBV5-1 and J is TRBJ2-3, with TRBD2 identical over 14 bases. This CDR3 has 15 amino acids. Per germline, CDR1 SGHRS and CDR2 YFSETQ.